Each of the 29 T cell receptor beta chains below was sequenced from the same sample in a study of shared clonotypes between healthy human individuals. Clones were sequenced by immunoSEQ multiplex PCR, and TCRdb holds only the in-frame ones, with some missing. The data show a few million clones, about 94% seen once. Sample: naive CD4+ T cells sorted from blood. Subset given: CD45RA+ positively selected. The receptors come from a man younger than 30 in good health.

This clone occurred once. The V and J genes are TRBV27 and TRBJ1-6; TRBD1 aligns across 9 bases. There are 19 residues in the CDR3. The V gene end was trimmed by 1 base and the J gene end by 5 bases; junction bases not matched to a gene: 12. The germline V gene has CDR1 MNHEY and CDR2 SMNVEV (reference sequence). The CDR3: CASSLFGYSRTGDNSPLHF. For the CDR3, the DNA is TGTGCCAGCAGTTTATTTGGGTACAGTCGGACAGGGGATAATTCACCCCTCCACTTT.

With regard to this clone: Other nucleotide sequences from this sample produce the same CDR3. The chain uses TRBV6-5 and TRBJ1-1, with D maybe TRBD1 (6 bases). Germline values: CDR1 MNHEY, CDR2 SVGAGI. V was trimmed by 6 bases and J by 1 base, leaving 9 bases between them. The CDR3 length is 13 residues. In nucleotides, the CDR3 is TGTGCCAGCAGAAGGGGACAGAACACTGAAGCTTTCTTT. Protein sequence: CASRRGQNTEAFF.

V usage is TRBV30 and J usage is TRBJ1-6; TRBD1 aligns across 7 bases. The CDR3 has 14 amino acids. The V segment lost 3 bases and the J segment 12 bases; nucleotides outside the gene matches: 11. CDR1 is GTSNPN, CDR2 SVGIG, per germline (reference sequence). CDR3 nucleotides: TGTGCCTGGAGCGACGGGACAGAGAGGAAACCCCTCCACTTT. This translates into CAWSDGTERKPLHF. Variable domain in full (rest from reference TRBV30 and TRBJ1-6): SQTIHQWPATLVQPVGSPLSLECTVEGTSNPNLYWYRQAAGRGLQLLFYSVGIGQISSEVPQNLSASRPQDRQFILSSKKLLLSDSGFYLCAWSDGTERKPLHFGNGTRLTVT.

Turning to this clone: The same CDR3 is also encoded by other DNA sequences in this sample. The CDR3 sequence is CASSLPGYGYTF. CDR3 sequence (DNA): TGTGCCAGCAGTTTACCGGGGTATGGCTACACCTTC. The rearrangement links TRBV28 to TRBJ1-2; D is unclear. The germline V gene encodes CDR1 MDHEN and CDR2 SYDVKM. The CDR3 extends over 12 amino acids. Trimming removed 2 bases at V and 5 bases at J, with 6 bases between.

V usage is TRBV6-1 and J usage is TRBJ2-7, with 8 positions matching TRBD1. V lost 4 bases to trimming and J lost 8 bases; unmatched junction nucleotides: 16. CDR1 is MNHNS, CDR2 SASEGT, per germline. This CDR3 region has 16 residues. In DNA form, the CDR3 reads TGTGCCAGCAGTGGGACAGGGCAGTCCTCGTCTTGGAAGCAGTACTTC. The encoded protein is CASSGTGQSSSWKQYF.

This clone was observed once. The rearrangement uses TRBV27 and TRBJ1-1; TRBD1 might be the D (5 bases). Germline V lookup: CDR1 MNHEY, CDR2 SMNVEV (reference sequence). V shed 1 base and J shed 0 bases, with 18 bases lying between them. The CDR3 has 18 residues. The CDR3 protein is CASSLYSGGRRVNTEAFF. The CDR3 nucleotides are TGTGCCAGCAGTTTATACTCGGGGGGACGGCGGGTGAACACTGAAGCTTTCTTT.

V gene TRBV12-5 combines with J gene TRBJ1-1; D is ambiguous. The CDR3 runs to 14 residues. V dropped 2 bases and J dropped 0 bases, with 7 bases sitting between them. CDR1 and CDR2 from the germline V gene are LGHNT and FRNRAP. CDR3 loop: CASGLNTMNTEAFF. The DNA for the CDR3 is TGTGCTAGTGGTTTGAACACCATGAACACTGAAGCTTTCTTT.

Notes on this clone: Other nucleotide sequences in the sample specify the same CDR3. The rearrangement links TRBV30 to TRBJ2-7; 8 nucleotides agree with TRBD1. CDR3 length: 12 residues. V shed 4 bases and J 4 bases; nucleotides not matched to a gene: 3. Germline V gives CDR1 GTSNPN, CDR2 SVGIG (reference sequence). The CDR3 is CAWTGTGYEQYF. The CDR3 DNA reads TGTGCCTGGACCGGGACAGGTTACGAGCAGTACTTC.

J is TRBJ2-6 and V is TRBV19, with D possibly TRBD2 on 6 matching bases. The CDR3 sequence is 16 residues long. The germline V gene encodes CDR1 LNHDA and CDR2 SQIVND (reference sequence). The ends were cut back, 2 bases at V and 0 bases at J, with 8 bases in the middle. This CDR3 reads CASSIFGSSGANVLTF. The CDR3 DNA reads TGTGCCAGTAGTATATTCGGGAGCTCTGGGGCCAACGTCCTGACTTTC.

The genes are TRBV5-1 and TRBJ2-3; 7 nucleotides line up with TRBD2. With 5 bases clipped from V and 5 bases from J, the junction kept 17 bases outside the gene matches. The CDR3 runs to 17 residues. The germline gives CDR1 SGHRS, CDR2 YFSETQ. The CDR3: CASSLGLAGDMIDTQYF. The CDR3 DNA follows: TGCGCCAGCAGTCTTGGACTTGCGGGAGATATGATAGATACGCAGTATTTT.

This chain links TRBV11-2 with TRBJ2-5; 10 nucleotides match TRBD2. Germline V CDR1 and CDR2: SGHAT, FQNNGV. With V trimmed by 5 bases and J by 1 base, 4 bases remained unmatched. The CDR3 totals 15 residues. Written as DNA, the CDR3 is TGTGCCAGCAGCCCGGGACTAGCGATCCAAGAGACCCAGTACTTC. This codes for CASSPGLAIQETQYF.

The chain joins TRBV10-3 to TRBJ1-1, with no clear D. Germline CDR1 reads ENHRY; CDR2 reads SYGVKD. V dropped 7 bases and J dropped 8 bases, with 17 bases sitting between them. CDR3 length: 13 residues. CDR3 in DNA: TGTGCCATCAATCACGGGTCGGGCCGCGAAGCTTTCTTT. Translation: CAINHGSGREAFF.

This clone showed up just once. The CDR3 spells CASSVVSNSYEQYF. The CDR3 bases are TGTGCCAGCAGCGTAGTGTCAAACTCCTACGAGCAGTACTTC. This sequence joins TRBV9 and TRBJ2-7; no clear D. This CDR3 has 14 amino acids. V was cut by 0 bases and J by 0 bases, with 7 bases left in between. Germline lookup yields CDR1 SGDLS and CDR2 YYNGEE.

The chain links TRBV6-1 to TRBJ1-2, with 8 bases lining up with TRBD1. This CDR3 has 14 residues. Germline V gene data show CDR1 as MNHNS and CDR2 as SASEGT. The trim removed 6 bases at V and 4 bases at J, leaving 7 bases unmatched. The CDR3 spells CASRHDRGGYGYTF. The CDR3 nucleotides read TGTGCCAGCAGACACGACAGGGGCGGCTATGGCTACACCTTC.

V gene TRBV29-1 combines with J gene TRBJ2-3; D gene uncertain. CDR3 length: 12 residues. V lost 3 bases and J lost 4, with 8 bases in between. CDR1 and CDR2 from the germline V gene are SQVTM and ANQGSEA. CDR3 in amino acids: CSVEFTSDTQYF. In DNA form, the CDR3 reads TGCAGCGTTGAGTTCACCTCAGATACGCAGTATTTT.

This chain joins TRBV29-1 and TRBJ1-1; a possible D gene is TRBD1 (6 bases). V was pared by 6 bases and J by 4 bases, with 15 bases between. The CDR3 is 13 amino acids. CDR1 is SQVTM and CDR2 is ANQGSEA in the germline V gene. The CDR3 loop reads CSVRGGQGTEAFF. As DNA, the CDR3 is TGCAGCGTACGAGGGGGGCAGGGCACTGAAGCTTTCTTT.

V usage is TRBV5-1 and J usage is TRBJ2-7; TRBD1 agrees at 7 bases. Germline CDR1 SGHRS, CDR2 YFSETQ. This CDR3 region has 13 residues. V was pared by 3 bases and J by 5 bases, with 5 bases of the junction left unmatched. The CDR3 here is CASSSTGMDEQYF. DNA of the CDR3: TGCGCCAGCAGCTCGACAGGGATGGACGAGCAGTACTTC.

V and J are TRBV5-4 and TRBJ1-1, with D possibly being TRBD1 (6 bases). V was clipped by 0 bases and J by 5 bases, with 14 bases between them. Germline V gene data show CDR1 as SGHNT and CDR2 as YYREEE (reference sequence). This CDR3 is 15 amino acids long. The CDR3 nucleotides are TGTGCCAGCAGCTTGGCCTTACAGGGATCTACTGAAGCTTTCTTT. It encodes CASSLALQGSTEAFF.

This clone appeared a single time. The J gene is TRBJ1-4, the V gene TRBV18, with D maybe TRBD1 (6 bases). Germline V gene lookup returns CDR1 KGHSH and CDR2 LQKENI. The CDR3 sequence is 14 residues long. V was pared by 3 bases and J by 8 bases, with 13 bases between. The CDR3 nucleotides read TGTGCCAGCTCACCCCCGCCAGGGGCGGAAAAACTGTTTTTT. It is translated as CASSPPPGAEKLFF.

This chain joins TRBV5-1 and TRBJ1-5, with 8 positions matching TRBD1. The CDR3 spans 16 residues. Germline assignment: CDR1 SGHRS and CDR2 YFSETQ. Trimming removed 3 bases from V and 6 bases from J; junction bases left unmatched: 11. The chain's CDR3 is CASSSSPTGGGQPQHF. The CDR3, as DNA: TGCGCCAGCAGCTCCTCTCCTACAGGGGGGGGTCAGCCCCAGCATTTT.

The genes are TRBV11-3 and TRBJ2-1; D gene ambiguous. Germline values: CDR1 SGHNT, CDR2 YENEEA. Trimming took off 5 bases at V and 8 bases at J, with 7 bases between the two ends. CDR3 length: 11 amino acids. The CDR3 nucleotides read TGTGCCAGCAGCCAAGGACATGAGCAGTTCTTC. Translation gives CASSQGHEQFF.

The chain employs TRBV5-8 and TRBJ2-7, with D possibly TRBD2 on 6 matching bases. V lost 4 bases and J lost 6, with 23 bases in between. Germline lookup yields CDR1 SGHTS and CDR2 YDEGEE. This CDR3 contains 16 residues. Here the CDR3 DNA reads TGTGCCAGCAGCGGAGGCCCTACGGCGGGGCCGGGCGAGCAGTACTTC. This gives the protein CASSGGPTAGPGEQYF. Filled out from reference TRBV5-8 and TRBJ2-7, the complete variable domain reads EAGVTQSPTHLIKTRGQQATLRCSPISGHTSVYWYQQALGLGLQFLLWYDEGEERNRGNFPPRFSGRQFPNYSSELNVNALELEDSALYLCASSGGPTAGPGEQYFGPGTRLTVT.

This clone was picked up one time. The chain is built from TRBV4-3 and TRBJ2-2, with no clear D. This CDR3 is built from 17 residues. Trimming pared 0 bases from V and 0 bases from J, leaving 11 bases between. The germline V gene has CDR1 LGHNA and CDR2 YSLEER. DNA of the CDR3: TGCGCCAGCAGCCAAGATCCGCGTGGTTCGAACACCGGGGAGCTGTTTTTT. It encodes CASSQDPRGSNTGELFF.

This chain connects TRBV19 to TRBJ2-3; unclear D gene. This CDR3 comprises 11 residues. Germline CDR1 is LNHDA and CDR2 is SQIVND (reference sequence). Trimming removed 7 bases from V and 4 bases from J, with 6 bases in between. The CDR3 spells CASTLADTQYF. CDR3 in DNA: TGTGCCAGTACCCTCGCAGATACGCAGTATTTT.

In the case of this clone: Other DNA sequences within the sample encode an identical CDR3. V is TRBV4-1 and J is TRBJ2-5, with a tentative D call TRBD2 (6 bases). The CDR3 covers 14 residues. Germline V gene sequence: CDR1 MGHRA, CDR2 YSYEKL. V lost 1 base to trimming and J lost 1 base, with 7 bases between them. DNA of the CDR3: TGCGCCAGCAGCCAAGGGCGGGGCCAAGAGACCCAGTACTTC. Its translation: CASSQGRGQETQYF.

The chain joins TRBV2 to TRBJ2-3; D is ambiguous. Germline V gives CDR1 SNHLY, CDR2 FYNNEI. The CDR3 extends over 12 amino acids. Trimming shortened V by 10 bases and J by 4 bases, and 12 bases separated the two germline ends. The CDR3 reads CATKSLADTQYF. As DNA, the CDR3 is TGTGCCACCAAGAGCTTGGCAGATACGCAGTATTTT.

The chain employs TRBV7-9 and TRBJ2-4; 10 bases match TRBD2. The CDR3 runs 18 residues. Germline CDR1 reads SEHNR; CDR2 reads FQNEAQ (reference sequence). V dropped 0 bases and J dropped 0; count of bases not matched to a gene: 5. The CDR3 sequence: CASSLALAGILAKNIQYF. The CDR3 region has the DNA TGTGCCAGCAGCTTAGCACTAGCGGGGATACTAGCCAAAAACATTCAGTACTTC.

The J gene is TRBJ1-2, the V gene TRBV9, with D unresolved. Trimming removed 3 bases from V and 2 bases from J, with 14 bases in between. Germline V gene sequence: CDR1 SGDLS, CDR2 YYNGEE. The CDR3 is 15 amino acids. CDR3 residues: CASSAGPDGNYGYTF. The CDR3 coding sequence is TGTGCCAGCAGCGCAGGACCTGACGGGAACTATGGCTACACCTTC.

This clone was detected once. The CDR3 bases are TGTGCCTGGAGCGACCACGACGGACGGAACAATCAGCCCCAGCATTTT. Protein product: CAWSDHDGRNNQPQHF. This sequence joins TRBV30 and TRBJ1-5, with no clear D. Germline V gene data show CDR1 as GTSNPN and CDR2 as SVGIG (reference sequence). The length of the CDR3 is 16 residues. V lost 3 bases and J 3 bases, leaving 18 bases between the germline ends. Drawing the rest from reference TRBV30 and TRBJ1-5, the complete variable domain is SQTIHQWPATLVQPVGSPLSLECTVEGTSNPNLYWYRQAAGRGLQLLFYSVGIGQISSEVPQNLSASRPQDRQFILSSKKLLLSDSGFYLCAWSDHDGRNNQPQHFGDGTRLSIL.